This T cell receptor (beta chain) was captured by sequencing in a study of radiotherapy plus CTLA-4 blockade in lung cancer. Study-level information: The study recorded objective responses in 18% of patients and disease control in approximately 33%.

Germline V gene sequence: CDR1 SEHNR, CDR2 FQNEAQ (reference sequence). The CDR3 has 15 residues. V lost 6 bases and J 0 bases, leaving 12 bases between the germline ends. Chemo-refractory metastatic non-small-cell lung cancer patients received focal radiation with ipilimumab CTLA-4 blockade. TCRdb keeps only in-frame clones here, not all; method: immunoSEQ multiplex PCR. The sample shows more than 90,000 clones, roughly 80% of them seen only once. In regard to this clone: Its matching antigen is unknown.

Study outcomes and limitations: The authors reported that early blood T cell clone dynamics, with interferon-beta, best predicted response.

The chain carries TRBV7-9 and TRBJ2-1, with D perhaps TRBD2 (5 bases). The material was peripheral blood, obtained from a patient treated with radiotherapy plus ipilimumab. This TCR was sampled from a human donor with non-small cell lung cancer who had a partial response to radiotherapy plus ipilimumab. Here the CDR3 DNA reads TGTGCCAGCAGACTTAGCGCGAGCTCCTACAATGAGCAGTTCTTC. It translates to CASRLSASSYNEQFF.